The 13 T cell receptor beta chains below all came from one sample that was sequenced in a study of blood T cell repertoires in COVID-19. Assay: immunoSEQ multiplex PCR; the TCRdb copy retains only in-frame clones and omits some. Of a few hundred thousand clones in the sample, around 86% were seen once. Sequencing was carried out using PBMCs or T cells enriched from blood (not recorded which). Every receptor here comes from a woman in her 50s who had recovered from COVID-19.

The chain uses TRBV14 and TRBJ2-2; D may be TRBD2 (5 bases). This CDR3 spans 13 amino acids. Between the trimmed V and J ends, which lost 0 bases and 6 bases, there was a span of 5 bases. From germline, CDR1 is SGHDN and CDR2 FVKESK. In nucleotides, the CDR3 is TGTGCCAGCAGCCAAGACGGGGCCGGGGAGCTGTTTTTT. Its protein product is CASSQDGAGELFF.

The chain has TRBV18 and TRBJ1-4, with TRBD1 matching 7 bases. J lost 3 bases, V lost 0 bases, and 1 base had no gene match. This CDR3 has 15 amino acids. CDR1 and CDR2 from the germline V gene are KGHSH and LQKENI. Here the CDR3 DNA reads TGTGCCAGCTCACCACCGGGACAGCCTAATGAAAAACTGTTTTTT. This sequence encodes CASSPPGQPNEKLFF.

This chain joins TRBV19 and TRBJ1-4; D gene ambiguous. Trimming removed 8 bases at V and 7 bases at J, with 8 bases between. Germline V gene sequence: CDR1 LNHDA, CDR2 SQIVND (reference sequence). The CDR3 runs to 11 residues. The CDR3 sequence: CASSRFEKLFF. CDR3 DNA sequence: TGTGCCAGTTCCCGGTTTGAAAAACTGTTTTTT.

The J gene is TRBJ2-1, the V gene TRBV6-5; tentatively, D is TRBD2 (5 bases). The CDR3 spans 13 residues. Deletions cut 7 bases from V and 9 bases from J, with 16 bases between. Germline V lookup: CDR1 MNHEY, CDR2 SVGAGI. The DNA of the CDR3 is TGTGCCAGCAAATTCGGAGGCTACGGTGAGCAGTTCTTC. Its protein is CASKFGGYGEQFF.

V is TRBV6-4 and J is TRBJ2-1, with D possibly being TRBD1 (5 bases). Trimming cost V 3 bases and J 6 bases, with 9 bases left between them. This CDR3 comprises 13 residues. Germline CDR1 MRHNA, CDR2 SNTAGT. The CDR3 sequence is CASSDDSFNEQFF. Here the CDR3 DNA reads TGTGCCAGCAGTGATGACAGTTTCAATGAGCAGTTCTTC.

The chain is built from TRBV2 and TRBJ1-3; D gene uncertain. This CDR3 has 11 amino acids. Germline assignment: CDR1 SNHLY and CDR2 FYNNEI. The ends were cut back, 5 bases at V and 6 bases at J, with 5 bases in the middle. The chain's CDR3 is CASSPINTIYF. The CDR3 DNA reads TGTGCCAGCAGTCCCATAAACACCATATATTTT.

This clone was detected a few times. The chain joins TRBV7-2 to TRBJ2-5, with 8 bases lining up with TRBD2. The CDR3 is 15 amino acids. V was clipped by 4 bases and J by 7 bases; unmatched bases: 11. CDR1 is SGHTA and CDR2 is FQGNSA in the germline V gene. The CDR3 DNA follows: TGTGCCAGCAGCTCTTCGAGAGCGGGAGCGGGGACCCAGTACTTC. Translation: CASSSSRAGAGTQYF.

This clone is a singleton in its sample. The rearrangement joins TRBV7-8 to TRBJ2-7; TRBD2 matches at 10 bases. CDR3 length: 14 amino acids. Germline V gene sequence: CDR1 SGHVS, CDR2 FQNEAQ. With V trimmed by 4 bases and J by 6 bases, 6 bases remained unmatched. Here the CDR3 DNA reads TGTGCCAGCAGCTCTAGCGGGAGCTTAAGCGAGCAGTACTTC. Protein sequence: CASSSSGSLSEQYF.

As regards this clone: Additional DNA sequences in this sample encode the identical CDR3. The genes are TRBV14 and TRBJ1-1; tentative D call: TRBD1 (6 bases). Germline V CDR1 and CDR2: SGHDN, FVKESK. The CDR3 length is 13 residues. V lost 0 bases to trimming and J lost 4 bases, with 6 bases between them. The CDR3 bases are TGTGCCAGCAGCCAAGACAGGGGCACTGAAGCTTTCTTT. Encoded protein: CASSQDRGTEAFF.

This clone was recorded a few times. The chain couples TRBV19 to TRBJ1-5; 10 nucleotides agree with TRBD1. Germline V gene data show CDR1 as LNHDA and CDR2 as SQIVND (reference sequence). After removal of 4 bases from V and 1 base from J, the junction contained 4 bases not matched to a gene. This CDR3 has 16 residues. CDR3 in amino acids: CASSTPGQGSNQPQHF. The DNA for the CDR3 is TGTGCCAGTAGTACTCCGGGACAGGGGAGCAATCAGCCCCAGCATTTT.

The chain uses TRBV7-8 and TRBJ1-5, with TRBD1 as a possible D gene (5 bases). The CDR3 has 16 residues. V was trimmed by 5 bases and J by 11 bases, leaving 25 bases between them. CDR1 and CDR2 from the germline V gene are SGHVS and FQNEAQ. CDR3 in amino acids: CASSLGVTAPDGAQHF. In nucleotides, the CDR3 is TGTGCCAGCAGCCTAGGGGTGACAGCCCCCGATGGAGCCCAGCATTTT. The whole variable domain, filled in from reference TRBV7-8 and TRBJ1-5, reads GAGVSQSPRYKVAKRGQDVALRCDPISGHVSLFWYQQALGQGPEFLTYFQNEAQLDKSGLPSDRFFAERPEGSVSTLKIQRTQQEDSAVYLCASSLGVTAPDGAQHFGDGTRLSIL.

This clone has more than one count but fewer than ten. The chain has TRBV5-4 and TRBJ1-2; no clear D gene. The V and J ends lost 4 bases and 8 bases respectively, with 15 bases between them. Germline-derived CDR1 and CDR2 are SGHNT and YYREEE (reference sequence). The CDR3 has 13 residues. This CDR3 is CASSLDGVGGYTF. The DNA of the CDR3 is TGTGCCAGCAGCCTAGACGGGGTCGGCGGCTACACCTTC.

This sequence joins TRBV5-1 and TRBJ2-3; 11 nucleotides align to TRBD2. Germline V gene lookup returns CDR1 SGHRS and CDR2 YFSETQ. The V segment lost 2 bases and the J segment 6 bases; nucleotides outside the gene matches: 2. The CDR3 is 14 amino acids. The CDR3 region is CASSFTSGGDTQYF. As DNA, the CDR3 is TGCGCCAGCAGCTTCACTAGCGGGGGCGATACGCAGTATTTT.